This T cell receptor beta chain appears in the sequencing data of a study of shared T cell receptors in the human thymus. Only in-frame clones appear in the TCRdb table, and some are missing; sequencing was by immunoSEQ multiplex PCR. The table shows some 760,000 clones, with approximately 83% occurring only once. The sample was also linked to a second study, of human thymus T cells. That study adds: Having surgery to correct congenital heart defects, healthy Finnish infants acted as the donors. Thymic material originated from resections removed in the course of corrective heart surgery.

The source material was thymocytes. This TCR was recovered from a girl in the first two years of life with a congenital heart defect.

The CDR3 nucleotides read TGTGCCAGCAGTGAAGCGCTGTCAGGCACAGATACGCAGTATTTT. Encoded protein: CASSEALSGTDTQYF. The rearrangement joins TRBV6-1 to TRBJ2-3, with D unresolved. The CDR3 has 15 residues. V lost 0 bases to trimming and J lost 1 base, with 8 bases between them. Germline V gene sequence: CDR1 MNHNS, CDR2 SASEGT.